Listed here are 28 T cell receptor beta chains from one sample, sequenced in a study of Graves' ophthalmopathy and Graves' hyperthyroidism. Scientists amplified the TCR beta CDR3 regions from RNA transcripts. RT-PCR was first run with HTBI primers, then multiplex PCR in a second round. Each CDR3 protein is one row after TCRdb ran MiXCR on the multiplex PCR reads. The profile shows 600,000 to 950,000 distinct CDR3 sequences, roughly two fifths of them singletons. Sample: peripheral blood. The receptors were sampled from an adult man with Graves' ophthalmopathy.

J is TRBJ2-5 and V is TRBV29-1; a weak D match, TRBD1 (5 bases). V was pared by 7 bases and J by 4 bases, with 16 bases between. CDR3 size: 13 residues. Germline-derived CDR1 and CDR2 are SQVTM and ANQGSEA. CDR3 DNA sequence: TGCAGCGGAACAATGCAGGGTGGAGAGACCCAGTACTTC. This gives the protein CSGTMQGGETQYF.

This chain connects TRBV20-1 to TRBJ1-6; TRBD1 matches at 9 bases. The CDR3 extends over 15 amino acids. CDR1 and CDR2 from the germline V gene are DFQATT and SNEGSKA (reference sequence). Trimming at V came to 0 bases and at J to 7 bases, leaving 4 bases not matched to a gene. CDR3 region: CSARDGQGINSPLHF. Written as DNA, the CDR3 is TGCAGTGCTAGAGATGGACAGGGGATCAATTCACCCCTCCACTTT.

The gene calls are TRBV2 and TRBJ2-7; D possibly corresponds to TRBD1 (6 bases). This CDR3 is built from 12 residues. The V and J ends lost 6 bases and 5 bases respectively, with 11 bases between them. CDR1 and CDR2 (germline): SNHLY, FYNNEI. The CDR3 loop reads CASSRGMDEQYF. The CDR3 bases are TGTGCCAGCAGCAGGGGAATGGACGAGCAGTACTTC.

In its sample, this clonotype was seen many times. The CDR3 reads CSVEDLPEKGRPNTEAFF. The CDR3 bases are TGCAGCGTTGAAGATTTACCGGAGAAGGGCAGGCCGAACACTGAAGCTTTCTTT. The genes are TRBV29-1 and TRBJ1-1; no clear D. Per germline, CDR1 SQVTM and CDR2 ANQGSEA. The V end lost 0 bases, the J end lost 1 base, and 21 bases lay between the germline ends. This CDR3 region has 18 residues.

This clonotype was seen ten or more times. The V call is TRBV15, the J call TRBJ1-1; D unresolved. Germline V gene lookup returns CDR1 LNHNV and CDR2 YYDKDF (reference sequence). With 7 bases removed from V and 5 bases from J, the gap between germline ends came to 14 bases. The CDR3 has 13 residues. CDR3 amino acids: CATKRKVGTEAFF. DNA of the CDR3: TGTGCCACCAAACGAAAAGTGGGGACTGAAGCTTTCTTT.

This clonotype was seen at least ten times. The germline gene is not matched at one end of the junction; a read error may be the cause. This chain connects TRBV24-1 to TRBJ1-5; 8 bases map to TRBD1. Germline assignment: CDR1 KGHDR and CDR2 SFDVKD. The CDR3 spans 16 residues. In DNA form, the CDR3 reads TGTGCCAGCAGTGAAGCAGGACAGGGTCGCGATCAGCCCCAGCATTTT. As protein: CASSEAGQGRDQPQHF.

CDR3 DNA: TGCAGTGCCCCCCTAGCGGGGGTGGTAGAGACCCAGTACTTC. It yields the protein CSAPLAGVVETQYF. V gene TRBV20-1 combines with J gene TRBJ2-5, with 10 bases matching TRBD2. V shed 6 bases, J shed 4 bases, and the junction held 8 bases outside the gene matches. Germline CDR1 and CDR2: DFQATT and SNEGSKA (reference sequence). This CDR3 comprises 14 residues.

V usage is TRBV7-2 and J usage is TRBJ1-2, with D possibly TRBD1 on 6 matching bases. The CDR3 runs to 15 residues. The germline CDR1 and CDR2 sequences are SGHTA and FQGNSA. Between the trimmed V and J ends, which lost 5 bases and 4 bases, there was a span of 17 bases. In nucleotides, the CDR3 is TGTGCCAGCAGCCGTGGATACCGGGACACCTATGGCTACACCTTC. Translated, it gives CASSRGYRDTYGYTF.

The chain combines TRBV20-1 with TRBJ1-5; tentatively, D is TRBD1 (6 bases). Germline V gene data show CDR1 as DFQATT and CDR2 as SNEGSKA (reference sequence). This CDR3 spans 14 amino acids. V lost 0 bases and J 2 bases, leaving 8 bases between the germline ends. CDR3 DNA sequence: TGCAGTGCTAGAGATAGGACAGGCAATCAGCCCCAGCATTTT. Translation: CSARDRTGNQPQHF.

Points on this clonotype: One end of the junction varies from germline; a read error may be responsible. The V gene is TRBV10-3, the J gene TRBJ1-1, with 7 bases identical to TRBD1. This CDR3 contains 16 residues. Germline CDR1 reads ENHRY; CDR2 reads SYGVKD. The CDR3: CASSLQQGTLGTEAFF. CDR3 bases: TGTGCCAGCAGTTTACAACAGGGGACGCTGGGCACTGAAGCTTTCTTT.

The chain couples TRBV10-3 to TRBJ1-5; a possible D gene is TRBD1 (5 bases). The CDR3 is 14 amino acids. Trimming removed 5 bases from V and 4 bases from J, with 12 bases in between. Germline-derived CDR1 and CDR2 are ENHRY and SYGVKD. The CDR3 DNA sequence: TGTGCCATCAGTTCCGTTGGGGGGAATCAGCCCCAGCATTTT. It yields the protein CAISSVGGNQPQHF.

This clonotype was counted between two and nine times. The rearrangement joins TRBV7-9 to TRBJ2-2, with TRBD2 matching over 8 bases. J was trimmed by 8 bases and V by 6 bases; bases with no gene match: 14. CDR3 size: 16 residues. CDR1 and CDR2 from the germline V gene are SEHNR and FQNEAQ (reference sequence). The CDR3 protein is CASSATDGRAPGELFF. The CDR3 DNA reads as TGTGCCAGCAGTGCCACCGACGGGAGGGCCCCGGGGGAGCTGTTTTTT.

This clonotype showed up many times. CDR3: CSARKGRGMETQYF. The CDR3 coding sequence is TGCAGTGCTAGGAAGGGACGGGGGATGGAGACCCAGTACTTC. The chain carries TRBV20-1 and TRBJ2-5; D might be TRBD2 (6 bases). The CDR3 length is 14 residues. Germline-derived CDR1 and CDR2 are DFQATT and SNEGSKA (reference sequence). V gave up 3 bases and J gave up 5 bases, with 16 bases separating them.

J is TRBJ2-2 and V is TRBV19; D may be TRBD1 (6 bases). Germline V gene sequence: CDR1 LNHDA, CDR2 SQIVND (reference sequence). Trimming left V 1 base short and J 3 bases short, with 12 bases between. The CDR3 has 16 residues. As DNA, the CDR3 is TGTGCCAGTAGTATAGTGACAGGAGCTGACACCGGGGAGCTGTTTTTT. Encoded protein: CASSIVTGADTGELFF.

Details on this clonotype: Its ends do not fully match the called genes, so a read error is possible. The CDR3 here is CACSLVSGETQYF. The CDR3 DNA is TGTGCCTGCAGCTTAGTATCTGGAGAGACCCAGTACTTC. The rearrangement links TRBV11-2 to TRBJ2-5; D is unclear. CDR1 SGHAT and CDR2 FQNNGV come from the germline V gene. This CDR3 is built from 13 residues.

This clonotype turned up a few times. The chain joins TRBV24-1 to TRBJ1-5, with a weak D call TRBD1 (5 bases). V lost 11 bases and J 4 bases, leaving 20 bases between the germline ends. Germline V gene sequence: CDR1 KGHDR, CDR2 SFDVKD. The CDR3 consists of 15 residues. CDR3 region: CASRPTGGLNQPQHF. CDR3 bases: TGTGCCAGCAGGCCCACGGGGGGATTGAATCAGCCCCAGCATTTT.

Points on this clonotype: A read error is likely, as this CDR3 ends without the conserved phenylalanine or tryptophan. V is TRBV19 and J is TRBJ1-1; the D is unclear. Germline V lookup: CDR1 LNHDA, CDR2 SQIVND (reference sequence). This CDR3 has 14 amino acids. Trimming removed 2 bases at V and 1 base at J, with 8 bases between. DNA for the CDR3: TGTGCCAGTAGTATATTAGACGGGAACACTGAAGCTTTCCTT. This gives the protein CASSILDGNTEAFL.

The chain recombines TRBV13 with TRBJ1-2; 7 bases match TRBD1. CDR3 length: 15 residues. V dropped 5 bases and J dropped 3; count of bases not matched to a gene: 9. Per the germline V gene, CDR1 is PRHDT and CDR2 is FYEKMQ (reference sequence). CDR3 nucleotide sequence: TGTGCCAGCAGCGGCCGGGACAGAGTTGACTATGGCTACACCTTC. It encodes CASSGRDRVDYGYTF.

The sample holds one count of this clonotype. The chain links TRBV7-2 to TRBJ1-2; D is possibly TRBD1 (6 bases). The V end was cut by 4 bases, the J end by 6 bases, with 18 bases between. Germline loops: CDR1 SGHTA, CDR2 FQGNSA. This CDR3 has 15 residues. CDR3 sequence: CASSSYRADSDGYTF. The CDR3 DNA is TGTGCCAGCAGCTCGTACAGGGCGGATTCAGATGGCTACACCTTC.

CDR3 coding DNA: TGCAGCGTTGAAGGTGGACTAGCTCGAGGCTATGAGCAGTTCTTC. As protein: CSVEGGLARGYEQFF. This chain links TRBV29-1 with TRBJ2-5, with 8 bases matching TRBD2. Judging by the DNA end, TRBJ2-1 fits better; the J call may be wrong. The CDR3 runs 15 residues. Germline V gene sequence: CDR1 SQVTM, CDR2 ANQGSEA.

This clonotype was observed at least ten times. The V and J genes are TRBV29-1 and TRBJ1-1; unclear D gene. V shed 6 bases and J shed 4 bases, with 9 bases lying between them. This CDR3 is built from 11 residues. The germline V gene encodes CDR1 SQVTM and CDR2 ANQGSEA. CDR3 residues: CSVGRSTEAFF. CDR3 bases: TGCAGCGTCGGTAGGTCCACTGAAGCTTTCTTT.

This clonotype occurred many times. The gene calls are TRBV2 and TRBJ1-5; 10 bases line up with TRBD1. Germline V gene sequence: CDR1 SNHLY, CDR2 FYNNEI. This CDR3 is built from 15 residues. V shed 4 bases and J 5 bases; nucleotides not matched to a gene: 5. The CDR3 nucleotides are TGTGCCAGCAGTGGTGAGACAGGGGGCCATCAGCCCCAGCATTTT. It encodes CASSGETGGHQPQHF.

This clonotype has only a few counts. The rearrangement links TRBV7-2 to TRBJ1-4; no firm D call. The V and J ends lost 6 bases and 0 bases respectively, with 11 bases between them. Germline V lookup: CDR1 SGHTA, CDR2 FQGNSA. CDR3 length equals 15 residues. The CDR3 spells CASSETGSTNEKLFF. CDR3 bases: TGTGCCAGCAGTGAAACCGGATCAACTAATGAAAAACTGTTTTTT.

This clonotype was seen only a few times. The CDR3 coding sequence is TGTGCCAGCAGCCGAGGTACAGGGATTGAGGGCCAAGAGACCCAGTACTTC. Its translation: CASSRGTGIEGQETQYF. This chain links TRBV13 with TRBJ2-5; the D gene is possibly TRBD1 (6 bases). V was clipped by 5 bases and J by 1 base, with 20 bases between them. The CDR3 totals 17 residues. Germline values: CDR1 PRHDT, CDR2 FYEKMQ (reference sequence).

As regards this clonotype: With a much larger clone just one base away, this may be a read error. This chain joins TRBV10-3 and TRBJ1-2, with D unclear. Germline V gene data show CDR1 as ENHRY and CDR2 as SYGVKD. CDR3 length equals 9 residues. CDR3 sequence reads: CPPWSGYTF. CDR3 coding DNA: TGTCCCCCCTGGAGTGGCTACACCTTC.

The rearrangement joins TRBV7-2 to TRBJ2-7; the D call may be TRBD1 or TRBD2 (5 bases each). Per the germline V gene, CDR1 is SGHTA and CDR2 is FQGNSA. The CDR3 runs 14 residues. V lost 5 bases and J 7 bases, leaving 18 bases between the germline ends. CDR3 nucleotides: TGTGCCAGCAGCCTTAGCGCGGGTCAGGGTGAGCAGTACTTC. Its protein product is CASSLSAGQGEQYF. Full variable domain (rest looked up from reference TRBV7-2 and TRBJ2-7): GAGVSQSPSNKVTEKGKDVELRCDPISGHTALYWYRQSLGQGLEFLIYFQGNSAPDKSGLPSDRFSAERTGGSVSTLTIQRTQQEDSAVYLCASSLSAGQGEQYFGPGTRLTVT.

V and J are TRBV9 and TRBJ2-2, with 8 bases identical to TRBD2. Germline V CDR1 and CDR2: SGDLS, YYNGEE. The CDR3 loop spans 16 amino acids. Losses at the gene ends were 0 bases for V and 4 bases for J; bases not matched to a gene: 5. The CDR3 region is CASSVVSGSATGELFF. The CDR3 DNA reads TGTGCCAGCAGCGTAGTGAGCGGGAGTGCCACCGGGGAGCTGTTTTTT.

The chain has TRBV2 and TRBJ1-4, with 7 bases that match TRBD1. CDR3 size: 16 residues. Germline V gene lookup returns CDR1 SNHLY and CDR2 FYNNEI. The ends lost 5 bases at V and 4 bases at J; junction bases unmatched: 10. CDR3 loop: CASSLQRTGVNEKLFF. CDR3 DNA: TGTGCCAGCAGTTTACAGAGGACAGGAGTTAATGAAAAACTGTTTTTT.